These 21 T cell receptor beta chains were sequenced from one sample in a study of vaccination and CD4 T cells after COVID-19. Their specific antigens are unknown. Treatment: 10-day PBMC culture with coronavirus spike peptide pools or control peptides (ViraFEST assay). Cultured CD4+ T cells had their DNA profiled by the Oncomine TCR Beta short-read assay. TCRdb reprocessed the PCR reads via MiXCR and lists one record per CDR3 protein. The table records about 16,000 distinct CDR3 sequences, 45% to 55% of them present only once. The source material was CD4+ T cells from blood, cultured in vitro. The receptors shown here come from a human donor who had recovered from COVID-19.

The chain joins TRBV11-3 to TRBJ2-4, with 7 bases lining up with TRBD1. Trimming took 6 bases from V and 5 from J; bases not matched to a gene: 10. The germline gives CDR1 SGHNT, CDR2 YENEEA. The CDR3 runs 15 residues. CDR3 protein: CASSRTGQFENIQYF. The CDR3 DNA is TGTGCCAGCAGTCGAACGGGACAGTTTGAAAACATTCAGTACTTC.

This rearrangement joins TRBV27 to TRBJ1-1; no definite D call. Between the trimmed V and J ends, which lost 8 bases and 4 bases, there was a span of 17 bases. Germline CDR1 is MNHEY and CDR2 is SMNVEV (reference sequence). The CDR3 extends over 14 amino acids. The CDR3 nucleotides read TGTGCCAGCGCTCCGCGGCCGCGAGCCACTGAAGCTTTCTTT. It specifies CASAPRPRATEAFF.

The genes are TRBV30 and TRBJ1-2, with 10 bases matching TRBD1. Germline V lookup: CDR1 GTSNPN, CDR2 SVGIG (reference sequence). The CDR3 has 12 amino acids. Trimming removed 8 bases from V and 8 bases from J; junction bases left unmatched: 8. CDR3 bases: TGTGCCCGAAGACAGGGGGCAGAAGGCTACACCTTC. This encodes CARRQGAEGYTF.

V is TRBV27 and J is TRBJ2-7; TRBD2 might be the D (7 bases). The CDR3 is 17 residues long. V was shortened by 2 bases and J by 5 bases, with 22 bases between the two germline ends. Germline loops: CDR1 MNHEY, CDR2 SMNVEV (reference sequence). The CDR3 DNA reads as TGTGCCAGCAGTTTACGGGGGGCGAGGGGAGTTCGGCACGAGCAGTACTTC. It is translated as CASSLRGARGVRHEQYF.

This clonotype was detected a few times. The chain uses TRBV20-1 and TRBJ2-7, with a possible D match to TRBD1 (6 bases). The CDR3 has 15 residues. Germline-derived CDR1 and CDR2 are DFQATT and SNEGSKA (reference sequence). Trimming removed 0 bases from V and 6 bases from J, with 18 bases in between. This CDR3 reads CSARDRIGGLVEQYF. The CDR3 nucleotides read TGCAGTGCTAGAGATCGTATAGGGGGTCTTGTCGAGCAGTACTTC.

The CDR3 DNA reads TGCGCCAGCAGCCCGGACAGGGCTCAGGTCCCCCGCTACACCTTC. It encodes CASSPDRAQVPRYTF. The chain has TRBV5-1 and TRBJ1-2; 8 positions match TRBD1. The germline gives CDR1 SGHRS, CDR2 YFSETQ. The J segment lost 9 bases and the V segment lost 4 bases, leaving 14 bases of the junction unmatched. The CDR3 covers 15 residues.

This clonotype turned up a few times. The CDR3 reads CAISELGLNTEAFF. In DNA form, the CDR3 reads TGTGCCATCAGTGAGTTAGGATTGAACACTGAAGCTTTCTTT. The V and J genes are TRBV10-3 and TRBJ1-1; no reliable D call. Trimming pared 1 base from V and 0 bases from J, leaving 6 bases between. CDR1 is ENHRY, CDR2 SYGVKD, per germline. The CDR3 runs to 14 residues.

The chain employs TRBV6-2 or TRBV6-3 and TRBJ2-2; TRBD1 agrees at 12 bases. Germline assignment: CDR1 MNHEY and CDR2 SVGEGT. The CDR3 covers 17 residues. The V segment lost 5 bases and the J segment 6 bases; nucleotides outside the gene matches: 10. In DNA, the CDR3 is TGTGCCAGCAGTCAACTCCGCCGGGACAGGGGGCCCGGGGAGCTGTTTTTT. Amino acid sequence: CASSQLRRDRGPGELFF.

This chain uses TRBV7-2 with TRBJ1-2; D perhaps matches TRBD1 (6 bases). This CDR3 spans 14 amino acids. V was cut by 5 bases and J by 4 bases, with 14 bases left in between. CDR1 is SGHTA, CDR2 FQGNSA, per germline. CDR3 protein: CASSPGKGGYGYTF. The CDR3 DNA reads as TGTGCCAGCAGCCCCGGGAAAGGGGGCTATGGCTACACCTTC.

On this clonotype itself: Because the CDR3 is missing its conserved closing phenylalanine or tryptophan, this is likely a read error. The chain carries TRBV24-1 and TRBJ2-1; 14 nucleotides match TRBD2. The ends lost 2 bases at V and 1 base at J; junction bases unmatched: 9. Germline-derived CDR1 and CDR2 are KGHDR and SFDVKD. The CDR3 length is 20 residues. The CDR3 loop reads CATSDSLNRLAGGSYNEQFS. For the CDR3, the DNA is TGTGCCACCAGTGATTCCCTAAATAGACTAGCGGGAGGGTCCTACAATGAGCAGTTCTCC.

The rearrangement links TRBV6-2 or TRBV6-3 to TRBJ2-1, with 7 bases fitting TRBD2. Per germline, CDR1 MNHEY and CDR2 SVGEGT. The ends lost 6 bases at V and 1 base at J; junction bases unmatched: 6. The CDR3 spans 15 residues. CDR3 DNA sequence: TGTGCCAGCAGCCGGGGGGAGCAATCCTACAATGAGCAGTTCTTC. Translated: CASSRGEQSYNEQFF.

The chain links TRBV6-2 or TRBV6-3 to TRBJ2-1; no firm D call. This CDR3 region has 16 residues. The germline gives CDR1 MNHEY, CDR2 SVGEGT. Deletions cut 2 bases from V and 4 bases from J, with 15 bases between. The CDR3 nucleotides are TGTGCCAGCAGTTACCCCCTTTTGCGGCAATACAATGAGCAGTTCTTC. Its protein is CASSYPLLRQYNEQFF.

V gene TRBV15 combines with J gene TRBJ1-5; a possible D gene is TRBD1 (5 bases). V shed 5 bases and J shed 3 bases, with 11 bases lying between them. The CDR3 runs to 14 residues. Germline values: CDR1 LNHNV, CDR2 YYDKDF (reference sequence). The CDR3 nucleotides are TGTGCCACCAGCCGCGGGACCTTCAATCAGCCCCAGCATTTT. This translates into CATSRGTFNQPQHF.

The chain has TRBV9 and TRBJ2-2; TRBD2 is a possible D gene (5 bases). Germline CDR1 is SGDLS and CDR2 is YYNGEE. This CDR3 spans 16 amino acids. Trimming took 6 bases from V and 7 from J, leaving 22 bases between them. CDR3 nucleotide sequence: TGTGCCAGCAACAAAGCAACCGGGGTTCGTGGCGGGGAGCTGTTTTTT. Translation gives CASNKATGVRGGELFF.

This clonotype has more than one count but fewer than ten. The chain is built from TRBV6-1 and TRBJ1-2; 9 nucleotides line up with TRBD1. Germline V gene lookup returns CDR1 MNHNS and CDR2 SASEGT. The CDR3 loop spans 15 amino acids. V dropped 1 base and J dropped 6; count of bases not matched to a gene: 6. Here the CDR3 reads CASSEGTGVWDGYTF. CDR3 sequence (DNA): TGTGCCAGCAGTGAAGGGACAGGGGTATGGGATGGCTACACCTTC.

V usage is TRBV20-1 and J usage is TRBJ1-1, with 7 bases identical to TRBD1. The CDR3 is 12 residues long. Germline V gene data show CDR1 as DFQATT and CDR2 as SNEGSKA (reference sequence). Trimming took 0 bases from V and 8 from J; bases not matched to a gene: 3. The CDR3 spells CSAREPGQEAFF. The CDR3 DNA is TGCAGTGCTAGAGAACCGGGACAGGAAGCTTTCTTT.

The chain carries TRBV7-2 and TRBJ2-7; D is unresolved. V dropped 5 bases and J dropped 2 bases, with 7 bases sitting between them. The germline gives CDR1 SGHTA, CDR2 FQGNSA. The CDR3 contains 12 residues. This CDR3 is CASSPAPYEQYF. CDR3 DNA sequence: TGTGCCAGCAGCCCCGCCCCCTACGAGCAGTACTTC.

The chain employs TRBV6-1 and TRBJ2-7; 9 bases map to TRBD2. The V and J ends lost 7 bases and 6 bases, in that order; junction bases with no gene match: 10. The CDR3 is made up of 14 amino acids. Germline CDR1 and CDR2: MNHNS and SASEGT. CDR3 in amino acids: CASTRGLAYFEQYF. In nucleotides, the CDR3 is TGTGCCAGCACCCGCGGACTAGCGTACTTCGAGCAGTACTTC.

In this sample, this clonotype turned up a few times. The chain employs TRBV4-2 and TRBJ1-2, with a possible D match to TRBD1 (6 bases). The CDR3 sequence is 12 residues long. Germline CDR1 is LGHNA and CDR2 is YNFKEQ. V was shortened by 1 base and J by 7 bases, with 7 bases between the two germline ends. The CDR3 coding sequence is TGTGCCAGCAGCCAAGGCAGGGGTGGCTACACCTTC. Residues: CASSQGRGGYTF.

The rearrangement uses TRBV6-2 or TRBV6-3 and TRBJ2-1; D may be TRBD2 (5 bases). Germline assignment: CDR1 MNHEY and CDR2 SVGEGT. CDR3 length: 15 amino acids. Trimming left V 6 bases short and J 3 bases short, with 15 bases between. CDR3 amino acids: CASSRSGGYYNEQFF. CDR3 DNA sequence: TGTGCCAGCAGCCGAAGCGGAGGCTACTACAATGAGCAGTTCTTC.

The chain joins TRBV20-1 to TRBJ1-5, with 7 bases aligning to TRBD1. Germline V gives CDR1 DFQATT, CDR2 SNEGSKA (reference sequence). The J segment lost 4 bases and the V segment lost 3 bases, leaving 3 bases of the junction unmatched. This CDR3 has 13 residues. The CDR3 DNA is TGCAGTGCTAGGAGCAGGGGGAATCAGCCCCAGCATTTT. Residues: CSARSRGNQPQHF.